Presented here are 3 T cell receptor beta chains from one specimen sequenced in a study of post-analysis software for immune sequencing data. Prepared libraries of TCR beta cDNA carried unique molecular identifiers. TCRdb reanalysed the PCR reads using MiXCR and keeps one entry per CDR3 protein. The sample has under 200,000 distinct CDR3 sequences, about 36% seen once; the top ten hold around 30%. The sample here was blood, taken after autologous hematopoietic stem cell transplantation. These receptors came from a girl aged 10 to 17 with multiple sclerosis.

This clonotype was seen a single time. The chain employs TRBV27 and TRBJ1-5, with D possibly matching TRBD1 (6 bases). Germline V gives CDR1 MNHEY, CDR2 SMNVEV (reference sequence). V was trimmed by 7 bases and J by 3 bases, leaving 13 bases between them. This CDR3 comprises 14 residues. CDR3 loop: CASTEGQLNQPQHF. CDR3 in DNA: TGTGCCAGCACGGAGGGACAACTCAATCAGCCCCAGCATTTT.

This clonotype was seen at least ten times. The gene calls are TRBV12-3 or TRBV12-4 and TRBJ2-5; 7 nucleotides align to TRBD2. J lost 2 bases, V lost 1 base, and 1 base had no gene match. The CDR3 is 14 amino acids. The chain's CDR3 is CASSLGGGQETQYF. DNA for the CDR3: TGTGCCAGCAGTTTAGGGGGGGGTCAAGAGACCCAGTACTTC.

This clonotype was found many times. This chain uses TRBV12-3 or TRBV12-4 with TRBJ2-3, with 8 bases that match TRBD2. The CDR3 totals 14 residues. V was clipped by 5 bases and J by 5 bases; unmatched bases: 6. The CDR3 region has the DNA TGTGCCAGCAGTCCCGGGACTAGTCTAGATACGCAGTATTTT. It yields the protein CASSPGTSLDTQYF.